This TCR beta chain is from a study of blood T cell repertoires in COVID-19. Study-wide context: Samples taken during acute and convalescent COVID-19 were collected in the United States, Italy and Spain. T cells, B-cell-depleted T cells, or PBMCs provided the cDNA or gDNA that served as material.

Authors' processing steps: Estimation of nucleated cell counts was performed using reference gene primer amplification. The method was immunoSEQ multiplex PCR; TCRdb's version includes in-frame clones alone and lacks a portion of them. Clone size and V and J calls were adopted from that table, with D and trimming inferred from the DNA. The sample includes around 300,000 clones, around four fifths of them seen just once. V lost 4 bases, J lost 0 bases, and 14 bases stayed unmatched. Germline V gene data show CDR1 as LNHDA and CDR2 as SQIVND (reference sequence). The CDR3 extends over 19 amino acids. This clone has just one count.

The receptor was isolated from a woman between 50 and 59 years old with active or convalescent COVID-19. The gene calls are TRBV19 and TRBJ1-4; 7 positions agree with TRBD1. The sequenced material came from peripheral blood. CDR3 sequence (DNA): TGTGCCAGTAGTAGGGCTTCGGACAGGCCAAGAGCAACTAATGAAAAACTGTTTTTT. Protein product: CASSRASDRPRATNEKLFF.